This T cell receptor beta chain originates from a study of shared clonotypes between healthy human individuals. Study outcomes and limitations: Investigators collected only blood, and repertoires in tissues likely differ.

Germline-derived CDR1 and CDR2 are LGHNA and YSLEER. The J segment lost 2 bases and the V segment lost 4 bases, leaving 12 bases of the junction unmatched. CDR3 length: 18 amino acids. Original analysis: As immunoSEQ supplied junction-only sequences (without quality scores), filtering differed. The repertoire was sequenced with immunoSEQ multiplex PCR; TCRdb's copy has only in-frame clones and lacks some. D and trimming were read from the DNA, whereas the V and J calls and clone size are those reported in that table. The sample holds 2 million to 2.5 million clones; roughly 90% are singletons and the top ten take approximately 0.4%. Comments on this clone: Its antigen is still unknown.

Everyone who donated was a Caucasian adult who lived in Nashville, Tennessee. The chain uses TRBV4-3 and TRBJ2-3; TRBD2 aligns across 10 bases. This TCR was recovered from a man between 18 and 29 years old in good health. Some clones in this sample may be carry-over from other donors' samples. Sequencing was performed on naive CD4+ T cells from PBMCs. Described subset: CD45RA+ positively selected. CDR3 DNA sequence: TGCGCCAGCAGCCCTGAAGAAACACTAGCGGGGTACACAGATACGCAGTATTTT. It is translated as CASSPEETLAGYTDTQYF.